Below, 15 T cell receptor beta chains from the same sample are listed, as sequenced in a study of CD8+ T cells in alopecia areata. On the basis of CD4, CD8alpha, NKG2D, NKG2ACE and other markers, pooled cutaneous lymph node cells were sorted. Sequencing relied on a cDNA template that was reverse transcribed from extracted RNA. Profiling relied on immunoSEQ multiplex PCR, and the TCRdb table lists in-frame clones only, not all of them. The sample lists under 350,000 clones, none appearing once, the ten largest making up more than 1%. The sequenced material came from CD4+ T cells sorted from a lymph node. Receptor source: a C3H/HeJ mouse with alopecia areata. Strain haplotype (MHC): H2-k.

This clone was observed a few times. Any gene name here is a mouse gene name. The CDR3 extends 4 residues past the end of the read, so its final part is completed from the germline J gene. At the DNA level, this CDR3 is encoded by other sequences in the same sample as well. This chain links TRBV1 with TRBJ1-2; 7 bases are a match to TRBD1. CDR1 and CDR2 (germline): NSQYPW, LRSPGD (reference sequence). This CDR3 has 15 amino acids. The J segment lost 0 bases and the V segment lost 2 bases, leaving 3 bases of the junction unmatched. The part of the CDR3 DNA that was read is TGCACCTGCAGTGCAACCGGGACAGCAAACTCC. It specifies CTCSATGTANS. The entire CDR3 protein is CTCSATGTANSDYTF.

With respect to this clone: Germline and genes here are mouse. The read gets to within 4 residues of the CDR3 end, and the germline J gene fills in the rest. The chain is built from TRBV13-1 and TRBJ2-3; 11 nucleotides agree with TRBD2. This CDR3 contains 15 residues. The germline V gene encodes CDR1 NSHNY and CDR2 SYGAGN. V gave up 4 bases and J gave up 3 bases; unmatched junction bases: 4. The sequenced CDR3 bases are TGTGCCAGCAGTCCGGACTGGGGGGAAGCAGAA. It codes for CASSPDWGEAE. The full CDR3 sequence reads CASSPDWGEAETLYF.

This clone was detected only a few times. Mouse gene names apply. Other nucleotide sequences from this sample produce the same CDR3. The CDR3 sequence: CASSAGGNTEVFF. The sequenced CDR3 bases are TGTGCCAGCAGTGCGGGGGGAAACACA. The rearrangement uses TRBV13-1 and TRBJ1-1; the D gene is possibly TRBD1 (5 bases). The read ends 4 residues shy of where the CDR3 ends; the end is completed using the germline J gene. The CDR3 extends over 13 amino acids. Trimming left V 3 bases short and J 1 base short, with 7 bases between. Germline CDR1 is NSHNY and CDR2 is SYGAGN.

This clone has just a few counts. Gene names are the mouse ones. The read ends 4 residues before the CDR3 terminus; that terminus is restored from the germline J gene. The chain recombines TRBV31 with TRBJ2-5, with D uncertain. Trimming stripped 0 bases from V and 3 bases from J, with 10 bases between. Germline V lookup: CDR1 GKSSPN, CDR2 SITVG. This CDR3 has 14 amino acids. CDR3 bases read: TGTGCCTGGAGTCTAGATTGGGTTCAAGAC. Translation: CAWSLDWVQD. The full CDR3 is CAWSLDWVQDTQYF. Full variable domain (rest looked up from reference TRBV31 and TRBJ2-5): AQTIHQWPVAEIKAVGSPLSLGCTIKGKSSPNLYWYWQATGGTLQQLFYSITVGQVESVVQLNLSASRPKDDQFILSTEKLLLSHSGFYLCAWSLDWVQDTQYFGPGTRLLVL.

Details on this clone: The gene symbols are mouse symbols. Sequencing ends 4 residues short of the CDR3 end; the germline J gene provides the rest. V usage is TRBV1 and J usage is TRBJ2-5, with TRBD1 matching 9 bases. The CDR3 contains 16 residues. Germline assignment: CDR1 NSQYPW and CDR2 LRSPGD (reference sequence). V was pared by 1 base and J by 3 bases, with 5 bases of the junction left unmatched. The CDR3 here is CTCSAAGTGRQDTQYF. The DNA read from the CDR3 is TGCACCTGCAGTGCAGCCGGGACAGGGAGGCAAGAC.

This clone was observed a handful of times. The genes are named according to mouse. The read terminates 4 residues before the CDR3 end, so the remaining end is supplied by the germline J gene. Other nucleotide sequences in the sample specify the same CDR3. This chain links TRBV13-3 with TRBJ2-2; D perhaps matches TRBD1 (6 bases). In germline, CDR1 is NNHDY, CDR2 SYVADS. Deletions cut 2 bases from V and 5 bases from J, with 7 bases between. This CDR3 has 13 residues. The CDR3: CASSEQGTGQLYF. The CDR3 DNA, read in part, is TGTGCCAGCAGTGAGCAGGGGACCGGG. The full variable domain, completed using reference TRBV13-3 and TRBJ2-2, is EAAVTQSPRSKVAVTGGKVTLSCHQTNNHDYMYWYRQDTGHGLRLIHYSYVADSTEKGDIPDGYKASRPSQENFSLILELASLSQTAVYFCASSEQGTGQLYFGEGSKLTVL.

This clone was recorded a few times. Mouse germline and gene names are used. The DNA ends 3 residues before the CDR3 does, and the rest of the CDR3 is filled in from the germline J gene. The chain employs TRBV13-3 and TRBJ1-6; 7 positions agree with TRBD1. TRBJ1-6 is labeled an ORF, and its function is uncertain. The CDR3 is made up of 13 amino acids. Germline CDR1 and CDR2: NNHDY and SYVADS. V was clipped by 6 bases and J by 6 bases; unmatched bases: 3. The CDR3 sequence is CASKGQPNSPLYF. The sequenced CDR3 bases are TGTGCCAGCAAGGGACAGCCTAATTCGCCC.

This clone was seen more than once but under ten times. Gene and germline names: mouse. The read halts 4 residues ahead of the CDR3 end, with the missing end drawn from the germline J gene. V is TRBV4 and J is TRBJ2-2; 8 nucleotides align to TRBD1. The CDR3 totals 15 residues. The germline V gene has CDR1 LGHDT and CDR2 YNNKQL (reference sequence). V lost 6 bases and J lost 4; bases outside the gene matches: 7. CDR3 residues: CASSRQGRGTGQLYF. The part of the CDR3 DNA that was read is TGTGCCAGCAGTCGACAGGGGCGAGGCACCGGG.

As concerns this clone: All gene names here are mouse names. The sequenced fragment ends 4 residues before the CDR3 boundary, so the rest is inferred from the germline J gene. The chain recombines TRBV13-1 with TRBJ2-3, with 8 bases identical to TRBD1. The CDR3 is 14 amino acids. V was clipped by 4 bases and J by 0 bases; unmatched bases: 1. CDR1 and CDR2 (germline): NSHNY, SYGAGN. CDR3: CASSQGASAETLYF. The covered CDR3 bases are TGTGCCAGCAGTCAGGGGGCTAGTGCAGAA.

To note about this clone: Gene and germline names: mouse. The sequence runs out 4 residues before the end of the CDR3; the remainder is reconstructed from the germline J gene. This sequence joins TRBV5 and TRBJ2-2, with D possibly being TRBD1 (6 bases). CDR3 length: 16 residues. Germline V gene sequence: CDR1 LGHNA, CDR2 YNLKQL (reference sequence). V shed 0 bases and J shed 3 bases, with 11 bases lying between them. CDR3 region: CASSQEAGVDTGQLYF. The sequenced part of the CDR3 DNA is TGTGCCAGCAGCCAAGAGGCAGGGGTGGACACCGGG.

Comment on this clone: Gene names and germline refer to mouse. The sequenced part of the CDR3 DNA is TGCACCTGCAGTGTAGGAAACTCC. As protein: CTCSVGNS. The whole CDR3 region reads CTCSVGNSDYTF. The chain recombines TRBV1 with TRBJ1-2; the D is unclear. The CDR3 goes on 4 residues after the read ends, and that part is filled in from the germline J gene. The CDR3 consists of 12 residues. V was shortened by 4 bases and J by 1 base, with 4 bases between the two germline ends. The germline CDR1 and CDR2 sequences are NSQYPW and LRSPGD (reference sequence). Full variable domain (outside the CDR3, taken from reference TRBV1 and TRBJ1-2): VTLLEQNPRWRLVPRGQAVNLRCILKNSQYPWMSWYQQDLQKQLQWLFTLRSPGDKEVKSLPGADYLATRVTDTELRLQVANMSQGRTLYCTCSVGNSDYTFGSGTRLLVI.

The sample holds many counts of this clone. Germline and genes here are mouse. The sequence runs out 4 residues before the end of the CDR3; the remainder is reconstructed from the germline J gene. This sequence joins TRBV17 and TRBJ2-5; 7 bases fit TRBD2. Germline CDR1 and CDR2: MNHDT and YYDKIL. The length of the CDR3 is 17 residues. V lost 5 bases, J lost 1 base, and 12 bases stayed unmatched. CDR3 bases read: TGTGCTAGCAGTCCCCATCGGGGGGGACGGGACCAAGAC. Translation: CASSPHRGGRDQD. The complete CDR3 protein is CASSPHRGGRDQDTQYF. Drawing the rest from reference TRBV17 and TRBJ2-5, the complete variable domain is DTTVKQNPRYKLARVGKPVNLICSQTMNHDTMYWYQKKPNQAPKLLLFYYDKILNREADTFEKFQSSRPNNSFCSLYIGSAGLEYSAMYLCASSPHRGGRDQDTQYFGPGTRLLVL.

There are a few counts of this clone. The germline and genes are mouse ones. The CDR3 is cut off 4 residues early in the read; its end comes from the germline J gene. This sample also contains other DNA sequences that code for the same CDR3. This chain uses TRBV1 with TRBJ2-1; TRBD2 is a possible D gene (6 bases). Trimming took off 3 bases at V and 4 bases at J, with 10 bases between the two ends. CDR3 length: 14 residues. CDR1 and CDR2 (germline): NSQYPW, LRSPGD (reference sequence). Incomplete CDR3 DNA: TGCACCTGCAGTGCTGCTGGGGCTTATGCT. It translates to CTCSAAGAYA. The full CDR3 is CTCSAAGAYAEQFF.

About this clone itself: The germline and genes are mouse ones. The read ends 4 residues before the CDR3 terminus; that terminus is restored from the germline J gene. This sequence joins TRBV19 and TRBJ2-7, with 7 nucleotides matching TRBD1. This CDR3 is 14 amino acids long. Losses at the gene ends were 7 bases for V and 0 bases for J; bases not matched to a gene: 7. Germline V lookup: CDR1 FNHDT, CDR2 SITEND (reference sequence). The CDR3 DNA, read in part, is TGTGCCAGCCTGACAGGGAGGAGCTCCTAT. Translation: CASLTGRSSY. The complete CDR3 protein is CASLTGRSSYEQYF.

This clone came up a few times. The germline and genes are mouse ones. The read ends 4 residues shy of where the CDR3 ends; the end is completed using the germline J gene. The chain carries TRBV1 and TRBJ2-5, with 12 bases lining up with TRBD2. Germline V gives CDR1 NSQYPW, CDR2 LRSPGD (reference sequence). The CDR3 consists of 16 residues. CDR3: CTCSARLGGRGDTQYF. CDR3 DNA, as far as it was read: TGCACCTGCAGTGCGCGACTGGGGGGGCGAGGGGAC.